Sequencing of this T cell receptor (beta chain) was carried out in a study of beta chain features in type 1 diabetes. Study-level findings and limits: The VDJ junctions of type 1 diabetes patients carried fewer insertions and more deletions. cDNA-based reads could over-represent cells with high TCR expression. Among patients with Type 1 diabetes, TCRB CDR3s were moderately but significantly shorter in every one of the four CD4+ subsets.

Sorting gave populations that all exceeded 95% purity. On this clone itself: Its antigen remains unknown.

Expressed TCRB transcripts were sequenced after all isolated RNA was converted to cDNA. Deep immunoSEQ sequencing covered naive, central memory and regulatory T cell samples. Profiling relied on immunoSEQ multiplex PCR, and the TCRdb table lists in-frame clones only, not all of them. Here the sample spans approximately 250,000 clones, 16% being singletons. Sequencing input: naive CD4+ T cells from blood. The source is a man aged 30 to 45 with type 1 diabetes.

CDR3 bases: TGTGCCAGCTCACCACGAGGGCAGACTGCTGGGCAGCCCCAGCATTTT. Protein: CASSPRGQTAGQPQHF. The rearrangement links TRBV18 to TRBJ1-5, with D uncertain. There are 16 residues in the CDR3. CDR1 and CDR2 (germline): KGHSH, LQKENI. V shed 1 base and J shed 7 bases, with 17 bases lying between them.